This TCR beta chain was recovered during a study of control samples from healthy donors and cancer patients. Sequenced by immunoSEQ multiplex PCR; TCRdb stores in-frame clones only, minus some. The sample has approximately 80,000 clones; 91% are singletons. This CDR3 region has 13 residues. Looked up from germline, CDR1 is KGHSH and CDR2 is LQKENI. The V end lost 2 bases, the J end lost 2 bases, and 6 bases lay between the germline ends. For this clone: Other DNA sequences in the sample encode the same CDR3.

The sample consisted of blood. The clonotype originates from a man aged 30 to 39 in good health. The chain carries TRBV18 and TRBJ2-5; D not resolved. This CDR3 is CASSPGQQETQYF. CDR3 coding DNA: TGTGCCAGCTCACCAGGGCAGCAAGAGACCCAGTACTTC.